A selection of T cell receptor beta chains follows, all from one sample in a study of shared clonotypes between healthy human individuals. Assay used: immunoSEQ multiplex PCR; TCRdb lists only in-frame clones, some missing. The sample has 2,500,000 or so clones, roughly nine tenths seen once. The sequenced sample was naive CD4+ T cells sorted from blood. These receptor sequences come from a young man in good health. Each CDR3 is given with its conserved first and last residue. The D gene is left open where the match is weak. Not every row has a clone size; where given, it reads once, few, many or a size class.

j_call,d_call,v_call,clone_size,cdr3_aa,cdr3_nt
TRBJ2-3,NA,TRBV18,NA,CASSPSVTSTDTQYF,TGTGCCAGCTCACCCTCAGTAACTAGCACAGATACGCAGTATTTT
TRBJ2-7,TRBD2,TRBV6-5,NA,CAGGGTSPHEQYF,TGTGCCGGGGGGGGGACTAGCCCGCACGAGCAGTACTTC
TRBJ2-1,NA,TRBV18,NA,CASSPNTWYNEQFF,TGTGCCAGCTCACCAAATACGTGGTACAATGAGCAGTTCTTC
TRBJ2-3,TRBD2,TRBV11-3,NA,CASSPGVSGSTDTQYF,TGTGCCAGCAGCCCCGGGGTTAGCGGGAGCACAGATACGCAGTATTTT
TRBJ2-7,TRBD2,TRBV7-9,NA,CASSLLPGTSKLGQYF,TGTGCCAGCAGCTTACTACCAGGGACTAGCAAATTGGGGCAGTACTTC
TRBJ2-2,TRBD1,TRBV6-5,NA,CASSPTGRGTGELFF,TGTGCCAGCAGCCCGACAGGGAGAGGCACCGGGGAGCTGTTTTTT
TRBJ2-7,TRBD1,TRBV4-3,NA,CASSQTGLSYEQYF,TGCGCCAGCAGCCAGACAGGGCTCTCCTACGAGCAGTACTTC
TRBJ2-7,NA,TRBV29-1,NA,CSVEEPGVRYEQYF,TGCAGCGTTGAAGAACCCGGAGTCAGGTACGAGCAGTACTTC
TRBJ2-5,TRBD2,TRBV4-1,NA,CASSQQAGDEETQYF,TGCGCCAGCAGCCAGCAAGCGGGGGATGAAGAGACCCAGTACTTC
TRBJ2-1,NA,TRBV4-3,NA,CASSQEARKAYNEQFF,TGCGCCAGCAGCCAAGAAGCCAGGAAAGCCTACAATGAGCAGTTCTTC
TRBJ2-3,NA,TRBV9,NA,CASSLIEDTQYF,TGTGCCAGCAGCCTTATAGAGGATACGCAGTATTTT
TRBJ1-1,NA,TRBV18,NA,CASSPLVADGGEAFF,TGTGCCAGCTCACCACTGGTGGCGGACGGGGGTGAAGCTTTCTTT
TRBJ2-7,NA,TRBV28,NA,CASSSTGSFYEQYF,TGTGCCAGCAGCAGTACAGGGAGTTTTTACGAGCAGTACTTC
TRBJ2-7,TRBD2,TRBV11-2,once,CASSSGLAGASSYEQYF,TGTGCCAGCAGCTCGGGACTAGCGGGTGCCAGCTCCTACGAGCAGTACTTC
TRBJ2-1,NA,TRBV9,NA,CASSVDPGLYNEQFF,TGTGCCAGCAGCGTAGACCCCGGGCTATACAATGAGCAGTTCTTC
TRBJ2-7,TRBD1,TRBV19,NA,CASSQNNRGQQYF,TGTGCCAGTAGCCAAAATAACAGGGGTCAACAGTACTTC
TRBJ2-3,TRBD2,TRBV30,NA,CAWSVGGGTDTQYF,TGTGCCTGGAGTGTGGGGGGGGGCACAGATACGCAGTATTTT
TRBJ2-7,NA,TRBV19,NA,CASSNGGASYEQYF,TGTGCCAGTAGTAACGGCGGGGCCTCCTACGAGCAGTACTTC
TRBJ1-3,NA,TRBV19,NA,CATRVHSGNTIYF,TGTGCCACCCGCGTCCACTCTGGAAACACCATATATTTT
TRBJ1-4,NA,TRBV5-1,NA,CASSLGLDGNEKLFF,TGCGCCAGCAGCTTGGGTTTAGACGGTAATGAAAAACTGTTTTTT
TRBJ2-5,TRBD1,TRBV19,NA,CASSIRSGGYPETQYF,TGTGCCAGTAGTATTCGATCAGGGGGCTACCCAGAGACCCAGTACTTC
TRBJ2-7,TRBD1,TRBV5-1,once,CASSFSGTVYEQYF,TGCGCCAGCAGCTTTTCCGGGACAGTATACGAGCAGTACTTC
TRBJ2-7,TRBD1,TRBV18,NA,CASSPPQGESYEQYF,TGTGCCAGCTCACCACCCCAGGGGGAATCCTACGAGCAGTACTTC
TRBJ2-5,NA,TRBV2,NA,CASSEARKGGTQYF,TGTGCCAGCAGTGAAGCGCGGAAGGGTGGGACCCAGTACTTC
TRBJ2-3,NA,TRBV6-5,NA,CASSYSGTTDTQYF,TGTGCCAGCAGTTACTCGGGGACCACAGATACGCAGTATTTT
TRBJ2-5,NA,TRBV10-1,NA,CASSESLGGGETQYF,TGCGCCAGCAGTGAGTCCCTGGGGGGCGGAGAGACCCAGTACTTC
TRBJ1-6,NA,TRBV18,NA,CASSPLEGSSPLHF,TGTGCCAGCTCACCACTTGAGGGAAGTTCACCCCTCCACTTT
TRBJ1-2,NA,TRBV5-1,NA,CASSLAGEYYGYTF,TGCGCCAGCAGCTTGGCAGGCGAGTATTATGGCTACACCTTC
TRBJ1-1,TRBD1,TRBV9,NA,CASSVDRVNTEAFF,TGTGCCAGCAGCGTGGACAGGGTGAACACTGAAGCTTTCTTT
TRBJ2-7,NA,TRBV7-9,NA,CASSLADRVYEQYF,TGTGCCAGCAGCTTAGCTGACAGAGTCTACGAGCAGTACTTC
TRBJ1-5,NA,TRBV27,NA,CASSFNGVNQPQHF,TGTGCCAGCAGTTTTAATGGTGTCAATCAGCCCCAGCATTTT
TRBJ2-7,TRBD1,TRBV18,NA,CASSATGGVYEQYF,TGTGCCAGCTCAGCGACAGGGGGGGTCTACGAGCAGTACTTC
TRBJ2-6,TRBD2,TRBV5-4,NA,CASSFGGAGANVLTF,TGTGCCAGCAGCTTCGGGGGGGCAGGGGCCAACGTCCTGACTTTC